Below, one TCR beta chain is given with its context. The source of the sample is a study of blood T cell repertoires in COVID-19. Study as a whole: T cells, B-cell-depleted T cells, or PBMCs supplied cDNA or gDNA.

CDR1 is SEHNR, CDR2 FQNEAQ, per germline (reference sequence). The CDR3 has 12 residues. Deletions cut 0 bases from V and 7 bases from J, with 6 bases between. Participants spanned ages roughly 18 to 90 years and resided in around 25 US areas. How the authors handled the data: The assay estimated nucleated cells by amplifying reference gene primers. Assay used: immunoSEQ multiplex PCR; TCRdb lists only in-frame clones, some missing. D and trimming come from the DNA, and the V and J calls and clone size come from that table. The sample yields about 220,000 clones, about nine tenths seen once. This rearrangement joins TRBV7-9 to TRBJ1-1; D gene ambiguous. The sequence was obtained from a woman in her thirties or forties with acute COVID-19. The sequenced sample was PBMCs or T cells enriched from blood (not recorded which). The CDR3 DNA sequence: TGTGCCAGCAGCTTAGCCGTAGATGAAGCTTTCTTT. It yields the protein CASSLAVDEAFF.